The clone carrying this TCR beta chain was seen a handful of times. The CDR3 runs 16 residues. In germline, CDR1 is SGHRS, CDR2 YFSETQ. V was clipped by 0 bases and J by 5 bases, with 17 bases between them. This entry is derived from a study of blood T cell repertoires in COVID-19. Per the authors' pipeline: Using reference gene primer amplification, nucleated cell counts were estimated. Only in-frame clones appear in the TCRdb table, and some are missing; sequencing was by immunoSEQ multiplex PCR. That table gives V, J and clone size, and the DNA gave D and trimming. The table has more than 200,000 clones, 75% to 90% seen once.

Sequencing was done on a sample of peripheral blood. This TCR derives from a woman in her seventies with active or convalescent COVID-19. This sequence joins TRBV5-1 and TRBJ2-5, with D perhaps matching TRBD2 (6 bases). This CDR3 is CASSLVPGREWETQYF. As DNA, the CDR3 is TGCGCCAGCAGCTTGGTGCCGGGACGGGAGTGGGAGACCCAGTACTTC.